The subject of this entry is one TCR beta chain. Its target antigen remains unknown. Nothing much larger sits one base from this clone, and base qualities are not available. Spanning cysteine to phenylalanine, the CDR3 consists of 17 amino acids. The retained sequence is limited to the CDR3, 51 bases, with the frame set at the first base. The V end gives up 3 bases and the J end 4 bases, leaving 10 bases in the junction not matched to a gene. CDR1 and CDR2, looked up from the germline V gene, are SGDLS and YYNGEE. Using the deep immunoSEQ assay, TCR CDR3 regions were amplified from genomic DNA by multiplex PCR. For each cell subset, the extracted genomic DNA was distributed evenly across all wells of several immunoSEQ 96-well plates, and each plate served as one replicate. For sorted subsets, roughly 190 ng of genomic DNA, equivalent to roughly 33,000 T cell genomes, went into each replicate PCR. Purified libraries were quantified with a Qubit 3.0 fluorometer, sized on a Bioanalyzer 2100, and re-quantified with the KAPA Library Quantification kit. Every immunoSEQ 96-well plate was sequenced on a dedicated single-read 150-cycle Illumina NextSeq 550 flow cell. As for the authors' bioinformatics: The immunoSEQ output contained only junctional sequences without quality scores, so filtering could not match that applied to full-length reads. To assign V/J genes and CDR3, sequences were annotated against IMGT germline references using PyIR, a Python wrapper for IgBLAST v1.9. Reads with weak V/J assignments (E-value above 1e-6), missing CDR3, stop codons, out-of-frame junctions, or ambiguous translated residues were removed. V3J clonotypes were defined by identical inferred V gene, J gene, and CDR3 amino acid sequence. The percentage overlap between two repertoires was calculated by dividing the number of shared unique clonotypes by the size of the smaller repertoire. Repertoire richness was assessed with RTK rarefaction, the Chao1 estimator, and Recon v2.1 estimates of unobserved clonotypes. OLGA was used to compute generation probabilities for all TCRbeta clonotypes that the gDNA method yielded from a handful of donors. This immuneACCESS table, as held by TCRdb, lists in-frame sequences with V and J called but not all clones. Of the missing ones, under half trace to an unresolved V gene in checked studies; the others have no known cause. From that table come the V and J calls and clone size; the DNA was used to work out D and trimming. Recorded for this sample are 800,000 or so clones; about 97% of them occurred a single time. The top ten hold less than 0.25% of the sample.

These data come from a study of shared clonotypes between healthy human individuals (dated by TCRdb to 2020 to 2022). Turning to the overall study: Two women and three men aged 18 to 49 years were included in the cohort. For each donor, three plates each were used for CD4 naive and CD4 memory, two plates were used for CD8 naive, and one plate was used for CD8 memory. The study deeply sequenced blood TCR repertoires of five healthy adults to estimate repertoire size and the extent of clonotype sharing between individuals. Libraries were prepared and TCR repertoires were sequenced by different laboratories using diverse techniques, in order to increase sequencing depth and limit assay-specific biases. Leukapheresis yielded between about 0.85 and 10 billion PBMCs per donor.

General study outcomes and caveats: Naive subsets generally had larger estimated clonotype richness than memory subsets. Higher generation probabilities were observed for clonotypes shared by all four sorted-subset donors than for non-shared clonotypes. Sampling was limited to blood, and TCR repertoires in tissue likely differ from TCR repertoires in blood. Pairwise subsampling led to the expectation that sequencing depth would affect the degree of clonotype sharing among donors. Rarefaction of sorted-subset datasets indicated incomplete sequencing despite the large sequencing depth. Sharing across several donors was observed for about 5% of naive CD4, 3% to 3.5% of naive CD8, 2% to 2.5% of memory CD4, and 0.4% of memory CD8 clonotypes. The genetic and exposure-history diversity represented was limited by the small number of donors.

For the CD8 naive samples, CD45RO-negative cells were positively selected for CCR7, yielding a CD45RA+CCR7+ population from which TemRA cells were excluded. The donors were healthy, HIV-negative adults who had no recently reported acute infections or vaccinations. Every donor was a Caucasian adult residing in Nashville, Tennessee, USA. Blood was collected by leukapheresis, and PBMCs were isolated by Ficoll-Histopaque density gradient centrifugation and then cryopreserved in liquid nitrogen vapor phase. Analytical flow cytometry was used to check the purity and quantity of every magnetically sorted T cell population. Genomic DNA was isolated from every sorted fraction and measured by UV absorbance on a Nanodrop 2000c.

Recombination joined TRBV9 with TRBJ2-2; the central 9 bases match TRBD2. The receptor was derived from a young man in good health. Sequencing was performed on naive CD8+ T cells sorted from blood. Explained via the paper, the cell subset or site label denotes: CD45RA+CCR7+. The DNA sequence is given as TGTGCCAGCAGCGCCGATAGCGGGAGTCAGGGCACCGGGGAGCTGTTTTTT. Its protein product is CASSADSGSQGTGELFF.